The entry that follows covers one T cell receptor beta chain sequence. Its target is unknown. This entry comes from a study of T-cell reconstitution after alpha-beta-depleted transplantation in children. Study results and caveats: After one year, T-cell counts and TCRbeta diversity mostly came from new T cells. Alpha-beta T cells about two months after transplant reportedly derived from several hundred expanded graft clones. High day-60 TCRbeta diversity in some patients came from surviving recipient T cells and thymic progenitors.

The TCRbeta library was prepared with unique molecular identifiers. TCRdb re-derived calls from the PCR reads in MiXCR, one entry per CDR3 protein. The sample lists about 980,000 distinct CDR3 sequences; less than 30% were seen once. The CDR3 runs to 17 residues. V gave up 2 bases and J gave up 2 bases; unmatched junction bases: 9. Germline-derived CDR1 and CDR2 are SGHRS and YFSETQ. The V gene is TRBV5-1, the J gene TRBJ2-1, with 8 bases matching TRBD2. This clonotype was sampled from a boy in the first two years of life who had a stem cell transplant for SCID, so the T cells may come from the graft donor. The sample was PBMCs, mostly from graft donor cells, taken 360 days after TCRalphabeta/CD19-depleted stem cell transplant. CDR3 nucleotides: TGCGCCAGCAGCTTTCAAGGTAGCGGGACTGCCTACAATGAGCAGTTCTTC. As protein: CASSFQGSGTAYNEQFF.